This T cell receptor beta chain was observed in a study of radiation and T cells in renal cell carcinoma. Findings and limits, study-wide: Top tumor clonotypes rose in blood 2 weeks post-radiation, then contracted.

Turning to this clone: Its target is not known.

The V gene's germline CDR1 is ENHRY and CDR2 SYGVKD. With 5 bases clipped from V and 4 bases from J, the junction kept 5 bases outside the gene matches. There are 14 residues in the CDR3. Time point meaning: blood 4 weeks post-SBRT, at nephrectomy. Sample treatment: 15 Gy SBRT to primary tumor, nephrectomy 4 weeks later. Sequencing was performed with immunoSEQ multiplex PCR; in TCRdb, only in-frame clones are kept and a portion is missing. The sample yields around 81,000 clones, around 85% seen once. The chain uses TRBV10-3 and TRBJ2-1; 7 bases are shared with TRBD2. The material sequenced was blood, taken from a patient whose treatment included radiotherapy and nephrectomy. This receptor was obtained from a man aged 45-65 years with renal cell carcinoma. This chain's CDR3 is CAISYREVYNEQFF. CDR3 in DNA: TGTGCCATCAGTTACCGGGAGGTTTACAATGAGCAGTTCTTC.